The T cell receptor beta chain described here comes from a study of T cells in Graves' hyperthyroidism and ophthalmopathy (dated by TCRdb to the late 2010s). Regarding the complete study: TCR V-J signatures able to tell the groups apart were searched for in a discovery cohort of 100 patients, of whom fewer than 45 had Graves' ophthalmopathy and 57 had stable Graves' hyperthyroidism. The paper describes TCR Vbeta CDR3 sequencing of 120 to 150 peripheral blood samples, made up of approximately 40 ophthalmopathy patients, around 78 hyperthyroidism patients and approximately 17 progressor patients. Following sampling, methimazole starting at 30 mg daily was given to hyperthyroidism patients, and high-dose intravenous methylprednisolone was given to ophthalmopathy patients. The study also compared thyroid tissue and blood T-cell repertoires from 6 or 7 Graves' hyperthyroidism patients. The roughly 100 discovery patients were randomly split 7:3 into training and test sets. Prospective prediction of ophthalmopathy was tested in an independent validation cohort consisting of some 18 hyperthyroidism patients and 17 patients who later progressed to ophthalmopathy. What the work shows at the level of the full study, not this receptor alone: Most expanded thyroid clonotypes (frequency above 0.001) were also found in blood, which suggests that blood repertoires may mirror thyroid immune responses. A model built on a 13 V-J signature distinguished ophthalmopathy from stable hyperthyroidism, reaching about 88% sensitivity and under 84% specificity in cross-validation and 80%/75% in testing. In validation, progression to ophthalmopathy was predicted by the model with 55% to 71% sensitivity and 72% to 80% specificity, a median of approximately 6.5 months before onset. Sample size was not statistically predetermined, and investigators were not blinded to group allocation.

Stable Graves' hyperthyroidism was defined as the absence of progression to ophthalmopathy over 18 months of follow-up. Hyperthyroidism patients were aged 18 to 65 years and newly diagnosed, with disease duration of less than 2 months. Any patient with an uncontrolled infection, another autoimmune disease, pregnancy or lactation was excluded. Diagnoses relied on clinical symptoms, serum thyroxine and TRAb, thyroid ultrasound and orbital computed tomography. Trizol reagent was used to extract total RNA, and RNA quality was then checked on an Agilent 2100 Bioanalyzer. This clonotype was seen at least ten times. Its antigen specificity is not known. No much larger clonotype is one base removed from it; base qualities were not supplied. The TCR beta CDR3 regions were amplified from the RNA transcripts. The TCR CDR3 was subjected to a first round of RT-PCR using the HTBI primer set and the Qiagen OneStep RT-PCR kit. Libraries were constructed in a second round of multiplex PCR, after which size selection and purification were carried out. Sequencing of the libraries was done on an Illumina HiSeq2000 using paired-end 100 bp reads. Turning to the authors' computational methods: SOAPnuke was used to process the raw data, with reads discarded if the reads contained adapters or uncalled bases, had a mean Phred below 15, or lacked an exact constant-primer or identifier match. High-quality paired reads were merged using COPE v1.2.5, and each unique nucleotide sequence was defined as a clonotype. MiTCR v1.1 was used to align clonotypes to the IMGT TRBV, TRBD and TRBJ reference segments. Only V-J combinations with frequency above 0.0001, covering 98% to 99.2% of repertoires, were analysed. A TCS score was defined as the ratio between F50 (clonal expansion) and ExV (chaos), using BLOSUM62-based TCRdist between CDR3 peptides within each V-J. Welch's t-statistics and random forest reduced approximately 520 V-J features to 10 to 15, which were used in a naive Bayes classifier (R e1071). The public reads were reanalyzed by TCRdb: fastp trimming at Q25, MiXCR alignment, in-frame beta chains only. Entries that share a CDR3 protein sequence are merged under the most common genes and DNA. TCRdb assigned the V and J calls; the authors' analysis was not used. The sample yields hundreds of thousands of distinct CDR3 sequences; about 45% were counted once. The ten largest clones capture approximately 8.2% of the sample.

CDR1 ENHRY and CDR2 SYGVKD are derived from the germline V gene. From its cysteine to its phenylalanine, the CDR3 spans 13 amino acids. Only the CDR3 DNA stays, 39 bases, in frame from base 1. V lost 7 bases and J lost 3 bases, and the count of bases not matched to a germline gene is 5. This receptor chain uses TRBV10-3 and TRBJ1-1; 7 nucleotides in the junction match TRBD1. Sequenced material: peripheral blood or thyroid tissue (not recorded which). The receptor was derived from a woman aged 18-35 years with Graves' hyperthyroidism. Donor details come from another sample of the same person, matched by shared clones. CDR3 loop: CAITLDRDTEAFF. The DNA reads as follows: TGTGCCATCACCCTCGACAGGGACACTGAAGCTTTCTTT.